This TCR beta chain originates from a study of healthy donors' naive CD4 and CD8 T cells. Naive CD4+ cells were sorted as CD4+CD8-CD45RO-CD45RA+; naive CD8+ as CD8+CD4-CD45RA+CD27bright. Of note for this clonotype: Its antigen is unidentified.

Study-wide results and limits: Most V and J genes were reportedly biased between naive CD4+ and CD8+ cells. Bulk sequencing left alpha and beta chains unpaired.

Each TCR library used 500 ng of total RNA and a linear amplification protocol. TCRdb re-analysed the reads in MiXCR, keeping a single row per CDR3 protein. The profile shows about 200,000 distinct CDR3 sequences, nearly 75% of them singletons. The V gene's germline CDR1 is LNHDA and CDR2 SQIVND (reference sequence). V gave up 2 bases and J gave up 6 bases, with 8 bases separating them. This CDR3 region has 13 residues. The sample was naive CD4+ and CD8+ T cells sorted from blood, pooled from several donors. The TCR sequence derives from a pool of human donors in good health; the sample pools cells from several healthy donors. The chain combines TRBV19 with TRBJ2-1; D is undetermined. The CDR3 region has the DNA TGTGCCAGTAGTATATCTTCCGGCAATGAGCAGTTCTTC. Its protein product is CASSISSGNEQFF.